The subject of this entry is one T cell receptor (beta chain). Its antigen remains unidentified. Each patient relapsed following autologous stem cell transplantation, and prior brentuximab vedotin exposure differed. This entry is derived from a study of PD-1 blockade in classical Hodgkin lymphoma. Across the study: Patients were treated with nivolumab at 3 mg/kg, and this was given intravenously every 2 weeks.

The protocol was immunoSEQ multiplex PCR, while the TCRdb copy is restricted to in-frame clones and leaves out a portion. The sample carries over 9,000 clones, about 85% recorded once. Study-wide findings and caveats: What drove the repertoire differences, possibly disease activity or prior therapy, has not been defined. The study found complete responders had baseline diversity similar to newly diagnosed patients.

Trimming took 5 bases from V and 3 from J, leaving 10 bases between them. This CDR3 comprises 13 residues. Germline V gene lookup returns CDR1 SGHTA and CDR2 FQGNSA. The V gene is TRBV7-2, the J gene TRBJ2-5; D not certain. The source material was peripheral blood mononuclear cells (PBMCs), sampled at baseline. This receptor was obtained from a human donor with classical Hodgkin lymphoma. The CDR3 DNA reads as TGTGCCAGCAGCGCGCGACTTAAAGAGACCCAGTACTTC. This encodes CASSARLKETQYF.